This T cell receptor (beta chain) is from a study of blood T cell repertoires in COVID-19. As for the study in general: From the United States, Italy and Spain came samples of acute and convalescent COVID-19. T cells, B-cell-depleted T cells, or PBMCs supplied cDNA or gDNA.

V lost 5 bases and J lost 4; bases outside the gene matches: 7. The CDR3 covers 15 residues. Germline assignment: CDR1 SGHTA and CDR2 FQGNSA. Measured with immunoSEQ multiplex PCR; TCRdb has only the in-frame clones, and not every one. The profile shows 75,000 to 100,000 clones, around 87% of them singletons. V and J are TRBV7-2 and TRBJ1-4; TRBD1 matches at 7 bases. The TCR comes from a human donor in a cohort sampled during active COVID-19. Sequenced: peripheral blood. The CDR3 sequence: CASSPRTGRNEKLFF. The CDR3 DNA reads TGTGCCAGCAGCCCCAGGACAGGTCGTAATGAAAAACTGTTTTTT. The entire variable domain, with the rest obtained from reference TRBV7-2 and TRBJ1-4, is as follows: GAGVSQSPSNKVTEKGKDVELRCDPISGHTALYWYRQSLGQGLEFLIYFQGNSAPDKSGLPSDRFSAERTGGSVSTLTIQRTQQEDSAVYLCASSPRTGRNEKLFFGSGTQLSVL.